A single sample is the source of the 18 T cell receptor beta chains below, sequenced in a study of T cell repertoires in cytomegalovirus infection. TCRdb redid the calling of the reads with MiXCR, one entry per CDR3 protein. The table records about 450,000 distinct CDR3 sequences, roughly a third of them present only once. Sequenced input: PBMCs. Receptors were obtained from a human donor in good health (CMV status not recorded). Some clones in this sample may be carry-over from other donors' samples.

A note on this clonotype: Just one base apart from a much larger clone, this may be a read error. The missing conserved phenylalanine or tryptophan at the end of this CDR3 makes a read error likely. This sequence joins TRBV12-3 or TRBV12-4 and TRBJ1-2; 8 nucleotides align to TRBD1. The CDR3 is 15 amino acids. V lost 6 bases to trimming and J lost 5 bases; unmatched junction nucleotides: 11. CDR3 in amino acids: CASRRAGTGGYGYTS. CDR3 coding DNA: TGTGCCAGCAGGCGGGCCGGGACAGGCGGTTATGGCTACACCTCC.

This clonotype has more than one count but fewer than ten. J is TRBJ1-1 and V is TRBV5-1; TRBD1 is a possible D gene (5 bases). CDR3 length: 16 residues. The germline V and J ends were trimmed by 4 bases and 0 bases, with 16 bases remaining between them. The V gene's germline CDR1 is SGHRS and CDR2 YFSETQ. CDR3 in amino acids: CASSRGAGNMNTEAFF. The CDR3 nucleotides read TGCGCCAGCAGCCGAGGAGCAGGGAATATGAACACTGAAGCTTTCTTT.

This clonotype came up a few times. The chain links TRBV4-1 to TRBJ2-3; 12 bases map to TRBD2. Germline trimming cut 0 bases from V and 11 bases from J; bases unmatched to any gene: 9. The germline gives CDR1 MGHRA, CDR2 YSYEKL. The CDR3 spans 16 residues. Written as DNA, the CDR3 is TGCGCCAGCAGCCAAGAAGACAGGACTAGCGGGGAAAAGCAGTATTTT. Amino acids: CASSQEDRTSGEKQYF.

This clonotype appeared once. This CDR3 fails to terminate in the conserved phenylalanine or tryptophan, so it likely reflects a read error. The V call is TRBV27, the J call TRBJ2-1, with D possibly called TRBD1 or TRBD2 (5 bases each). CDR3 length equals 13 residues. Per the germline V gene, CDR1 is MNHEY and CDR2 is SMNVEV (reference sequence). Trimming stripped 8 bases from V and 7 bases from J, with 15 bases between. The CDR3 here is CASGTSTLNEQFL. CDR3 sequence (DNA): TGTGCCAGCGGGACCAGCACCTTGAATGAGCAGTTCTTA.

This clonotype was recorded a few times. The V and J genes are TRBV19 and TRBJ2-3, with 11 bases matching TRBD2. Germline V gene sequence: CDR1 LNHDA, CDR2 SQIVND (reference sequence). V lost 10 bases to trimming and J lost 4 bases; unmatched junction nucleotides: 7. The CDR3 runs to 14 residues. CDR3 DNA: TGTGCCACGGGACTAGCGGCCGCGGCAGATACGCAGTATTTT. Translation gives CATGLAAAADTQYF.

For this clonotype: The junction shows a germline mismatch at one end, possibly a read error. The chain carries TRBV5-1 and TRBJ2-5; 9 bases map to TRBD2. CDR1 and CDR2 (germline): SGHRS, YFSETQ. This CDR3 is 12 amino acids long. This chain's CDR3 is CASSLGLAETSF. In DNA form, the CDR3 reads TGCGCCAGCAGCTTGGGACTAGCGGAAACGTCATTC.

This clonotype showed up just a few times. V is TRBV5-1 and J is TRBJ2-1; TRBD2 is a possible D gene (6 bases). Deletions cut 4 bases from V and 5 bases from J, with 13 bases between. CDR1 SGHRS and CDR2 YFSETQ come from the germline V gene. This CDR3 region has 14 residues. The CDR3 spells CASSPGLGDNEQFF. CDR3 coding DNA: TGCGCCAGCAGCCCGGGACTGGGCGACAATGAGCAGTTCTTC.

This clonotype has only a few counts. The chain combines TRBV25-1 with TRBJ1-2; 8 bases are shared with TRBD1. Germline V gene data show CDR1 as MGHDK and CDR2 as SYGVNS. The J segment lost 8 bases and the V segment lost 3 bases, leaving 11 bases of the junction unmatched. CDR3 length: 15 amino acids. The CDR3 protein is CASSDPGTGQGGYTF. Here the CDR3 DNA reads TGTGCCAGCAGTGACCCCGGGACAGGCCAGGGGGGCTACACCTTC.

This chain connects TRBV4-3 to TRBJ1-2, with D possibly being TRBD1 (5 bases). Germline V gives CDR1 LGHNA, CDR2 YSLEER. This CDR3 is 16 amino acids long. With 0 bases removed from V and 3 bases from J, the gap between germline ends came to 14 bases. As DNA, the CDR3 is TGCGCCAGCAGCCAAGAAATGGGACGGACCTACTATGGCTACACCTTC. The encoded protein is CASSQEMGRTYYGYTF.

CDR3 sequence: CASRKGQGALNQNIQYF. CDR3 DNA sequence: TGTGCCAGCAGAAAGGGACAGGGGGCTTTGAACCAAAACATTCAGTACTTC. The V call is TRBV6-5, the J call TRBJ2-4; 12 bases line up with TRBD1. In germline, CDR1 is MNHEY, CDR2 SVGAGI. This CDR3 spans 17 amino acids. V lost 6 bases to trimming and J lost 5 bases; unmatched junction nucleotides: 11.

This clonotype was seen ten or more times. The chain uses TRBV7-8 and TRBJ2-1, with no clear D. The CDR3 extends over 17 amino acids. The germline gives CDR1 SGHVS, CDR2 FQNEAQ. With 2 bases removed from V and 7 bases from J, the gap between germline ends came to 21 bases. The CDR3 loop is CASSLYVVRAFGNEQFF. DNA for the CDR3: TGTGCCAGCAGCTTATACGTGGTTCGGGCGTTCGGGAATGAGCAGTTCTTC.

This clonotype was detected once. The chain recombines TRBV6-5 with TRBJ2-5, with a possible D match to TRBD2 (5 bases). The germline CDR1 and CDR2 sequences are MNHEY and SVGAGI. Trimming pared 5 bases from V and 5 bases from J, leaving 18 bases between. This CDR3 contains 15 residues. The CDR3 DNA sequence: TGTGCCAGCAGTGGCCGACTCTTACAGCGGGAGACCCAGTACTTC. This encodes CASSGRLLQRETQYF.

This clonotype has just one count. In this CDR3 the conserved last residue, phenylalanine or tryptophan, is missing, so a read error is likely. The V gene is TRBV7-9, the J gene TRBJ2-7; TRBD1 aligns across 8 bases. Unmatched junction bases numbered 4, after V lost 3 bases and J lost 6 bases. From germline, CDR1 is SEHNR and CDR2 FQNEAQ (reference sequence). The CDR3 is 13 residues long. Here the CDR3 reads CASSFGQGGEQYC. The DNA of the CDR3 is TGTGCCAGCAGCTTCGGACAGGGTGGCGAGCAGTACTGC.

The CDR3 bases are TGTGCCAGCAGCTCGCGGGGACACCCTTATGGCTACACCTTC. Translated: CASSSRGHPYGYTF. The chain carries TRBV5-4 and TRBJ1-2; D may be TRBD1 (6 bases). Germline V lookup: CDR1 SGHNT, CDR2 YYREEE (reference sequence). The CDR3 contains 14 residues. V was pared by 3 bases and J by 5 bases, with 14 bases between.

Only a few counts were recorded for this clonotype. This sequence joins TRBV7-3 and TRBJ2-1; perhaps TRBD1 as D (6 bases). The V end lost 5 bases, the J end lost 7 bases, and 21 bases lay between the germline ends. This CDR3 comprises 16 residues. Germline V gives CDR1 SGHTA, CDR2 FQGTGA. The CDR3 DNA is TGTGCCAGCAGCAGCACAGGGTCCAGGCAGAGGAATGAGCAGTTCTTC. This gives the protein CASSSTGSRQRNEQFF.

This sequence joins TRBV27 and TRBJ2-5; 10 nucleotides align to TRBD2. Germline V gene sequence: CDR1 MNHEY, CDR2 SMNVEV (reference sequence). V was pared by 2 bases and J by 3 bases, with 3 bases of the junction left unmatched. This CDR3 spans 15 amino acids. The CDR3 is CASSLRGLAEETQYF. Written as DNA, the CDR3 is TGTGCCAGCAGTTTACGAGGACTAGCGGAAGAGACCCAGTACTTC.

In this sample, this clonotype turned up many times. V is TRBV11-3 and J is TRBJ1-3; TRBD1 aligns across 8 bases. Germline V gene sequence: CDR1 SGHNT, CDR2 YENEEA. Germline trimming cut 7 bases from V and 0 bases from J; bases unmatched to any gene: 11. This CDR3 spans 17 amino acids. This CDR3 is CASNQMGDRPSGNTIYF. The CDR3 bases are TGTGCCAGCAACCAGATGGGGGACAGGCCCTCTGGAAACACCATATATTTT.

A remark on this clonotype: Being one base from a much bigger clone, this may be a read error. The rearrangement joins TRBV12-3 or TRBV12-4 to TRBJ1-1; D possibly corresponds to TRBD1 (5 bases). This CDR3 has 14 amino acids. CDR3 coding DNA: TGTGCCAGCAGTTTAGCAGGGGTTGGGGGTGAAGCTTTATTT. This encodes CASSLAGVGGEALF.